Sequencing of this TCR beta chain was carried out in a study of Graves' ophthalmopathy and Graves' hyperthyroidism. The length of the CDR3 is 14 residues. Deletions cut 8 bases from V and 2 bases from J, with 15 bases between. CDR1 is ENHRY, CDR2 SYGVKD, per germline. Concerning this clonotype itself: Its specificity is unknown.

Study-level findings and limits: In blood appeared most of the expanded thyroid clonotypes whose frequency exceeded 0.001.

Beta-chain TCR CDR3 regions were amplified from RNA transcripts. After a first-round RT-PCR with HTBI primers, a second-round multiplex PCR was run. MiXCR, run by TCRdb on the multiplex PCR reads, gives a single entry per CDR3 protein. The sample holds about 1.1 million distinct CDR3 sequences, approximately 35% seen once. This sequence originates from an adult man with Graves' hyperthyroidism. The sample was peripheral blood or thyroid tissue (not recorded which). The V call is TRBV10-3, the J call TRBJ1-1; D gene uncertain. CDR3 nucleotide sequence: TGTGCCATCCGGGCCGGCAATGGAAACACTGAAGCTTTCTTT. Translating gives CAIRAGNGNTEAFF.